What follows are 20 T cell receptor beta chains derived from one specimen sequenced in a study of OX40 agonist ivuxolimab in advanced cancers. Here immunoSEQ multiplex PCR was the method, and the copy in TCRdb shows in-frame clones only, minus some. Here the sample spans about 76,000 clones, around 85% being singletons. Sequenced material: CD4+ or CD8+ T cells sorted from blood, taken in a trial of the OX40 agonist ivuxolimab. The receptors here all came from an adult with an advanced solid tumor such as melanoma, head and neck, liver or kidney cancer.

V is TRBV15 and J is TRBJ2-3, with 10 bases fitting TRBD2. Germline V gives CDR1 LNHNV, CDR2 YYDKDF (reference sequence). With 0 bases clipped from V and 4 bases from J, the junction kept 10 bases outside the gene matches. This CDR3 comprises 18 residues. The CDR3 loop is CATSRDALAGASSDTQYF. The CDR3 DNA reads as TGTGCCACCAGCAGAGATGCCCTAGCGGGAGCTTCGTCAGATACGCAGTATTTT.

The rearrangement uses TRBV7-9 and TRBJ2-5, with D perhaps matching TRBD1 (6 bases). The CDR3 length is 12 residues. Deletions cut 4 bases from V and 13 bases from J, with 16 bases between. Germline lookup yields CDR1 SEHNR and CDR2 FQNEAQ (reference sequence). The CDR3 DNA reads TGTGCCAGCAGCTCTAGCACGGGACACTTGTACTTC. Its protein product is CASSSSTGHLYF.

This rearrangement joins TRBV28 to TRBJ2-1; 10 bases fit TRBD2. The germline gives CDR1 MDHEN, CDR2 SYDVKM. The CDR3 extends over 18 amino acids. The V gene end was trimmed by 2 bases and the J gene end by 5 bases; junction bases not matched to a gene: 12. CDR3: CASSLVSGRATSDNEQFF. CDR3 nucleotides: TGTGCCAGCAGTTTAGTGAGCGGGAGGGCCACGTCGGACAATGAGCAGTTCTTC.

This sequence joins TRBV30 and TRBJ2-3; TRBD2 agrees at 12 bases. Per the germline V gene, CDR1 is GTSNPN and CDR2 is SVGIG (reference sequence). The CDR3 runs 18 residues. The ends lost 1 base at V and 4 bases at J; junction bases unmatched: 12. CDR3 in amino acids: CAWSDPTLTSGRPDTQYF. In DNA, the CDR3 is TGTGCCTGGAGTGACCCCACCCTCACTAGCGGGAGGCCAGATACGCAGTATTTT.

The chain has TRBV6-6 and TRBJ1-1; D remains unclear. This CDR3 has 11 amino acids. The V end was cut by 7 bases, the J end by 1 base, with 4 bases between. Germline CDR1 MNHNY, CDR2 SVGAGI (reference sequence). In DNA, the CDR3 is TGTGCCAGCAAGAGGAACACTGAAGCTTTCTTT. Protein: CASKRNTEAFF.

The CDR3 here is CASSSQGSYNEQFF. In DNA form, the CDR3 reads TGTGCCAGCAGCTCACAGGGCTCCTACAATGAGCAGTTCTTC. The V and J genes are TRBV7-3 and TRBJ2-1; TRBD1 is a possible D gene (6 bases). CDR1 is SGHTA, CDR2 FQGTGA, per germline. Trimming took 4 bases from V and 0 from J, leaving 7 bases between them. The CDR3 spans 14 residues.

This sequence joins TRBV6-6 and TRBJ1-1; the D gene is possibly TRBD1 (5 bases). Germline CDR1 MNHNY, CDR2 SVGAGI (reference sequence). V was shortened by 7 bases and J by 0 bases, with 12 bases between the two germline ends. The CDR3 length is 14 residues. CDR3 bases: TGTGCCAGCAACCTGGGACCCCTGAACACTGAAGCTTTCTTT. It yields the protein CASNLGPLNTEAFF.

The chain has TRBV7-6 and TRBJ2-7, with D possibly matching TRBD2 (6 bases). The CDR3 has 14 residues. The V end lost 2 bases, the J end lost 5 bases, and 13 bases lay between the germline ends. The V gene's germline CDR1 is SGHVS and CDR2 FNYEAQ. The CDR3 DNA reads TGTGCCAGCAGCTTAACCGGGAGTGGAAACGAGCAGTACTTC. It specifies CASSLTGSGNEQYF.

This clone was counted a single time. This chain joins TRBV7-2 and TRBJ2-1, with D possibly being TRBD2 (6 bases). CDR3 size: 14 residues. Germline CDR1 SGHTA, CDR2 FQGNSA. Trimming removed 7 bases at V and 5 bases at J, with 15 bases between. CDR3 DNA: TGTGCCAGCAAATCTTCCGGGAGTAACAATGAGCAGTTCTTC. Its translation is CASKSSGSNNEQFF.

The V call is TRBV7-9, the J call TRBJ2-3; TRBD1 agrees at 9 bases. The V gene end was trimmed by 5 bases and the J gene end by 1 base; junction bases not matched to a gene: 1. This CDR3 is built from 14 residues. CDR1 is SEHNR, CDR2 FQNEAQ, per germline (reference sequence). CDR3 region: CASSRDRGTDTQYF. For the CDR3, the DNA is TGTGCCAGCAGCCGGGACAGGGGCACAGATACGCAGTATTTT. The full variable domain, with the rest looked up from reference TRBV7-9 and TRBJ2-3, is DTGVSQNPRHKITKRGQNVTFRCDPISEHNRLYWYRQTLGQGPEFLTYFQNEAQLEKSRLLSDRFSAERPKGSFSTLEIQRTEQGDSAMYLCASSRDRGTDTQYFGPGTRLTVL.

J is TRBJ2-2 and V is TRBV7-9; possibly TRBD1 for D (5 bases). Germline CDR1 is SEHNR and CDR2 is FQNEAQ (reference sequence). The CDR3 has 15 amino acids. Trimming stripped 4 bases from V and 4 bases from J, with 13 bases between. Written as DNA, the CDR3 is TGTGCCAGCAGCTCCCCAGGGTTTCGCACCGGGGAGCTGTTTTTT. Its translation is CASSSPGFRTGELFF.

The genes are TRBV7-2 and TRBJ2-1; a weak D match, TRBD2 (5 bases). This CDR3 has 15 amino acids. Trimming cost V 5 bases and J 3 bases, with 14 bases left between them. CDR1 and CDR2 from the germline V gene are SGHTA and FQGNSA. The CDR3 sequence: CASSRGASLYNEQFF. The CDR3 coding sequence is TGTGCCAGCAGCCGGGGAGCGTCCCTCTACAATGAGCAGTTCTTC.

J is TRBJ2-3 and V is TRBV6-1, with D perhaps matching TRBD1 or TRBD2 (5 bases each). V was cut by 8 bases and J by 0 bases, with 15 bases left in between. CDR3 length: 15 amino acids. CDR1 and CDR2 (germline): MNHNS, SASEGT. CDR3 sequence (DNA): TGTGCCAGCGGGACCGGGGCATCTAGCACAGATACGCAGTATTTT. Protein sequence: CASGTGASSTDTQYF.

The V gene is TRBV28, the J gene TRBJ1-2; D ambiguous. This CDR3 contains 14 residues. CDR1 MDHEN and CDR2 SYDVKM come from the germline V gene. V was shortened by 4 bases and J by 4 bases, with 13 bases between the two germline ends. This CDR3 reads CASSSYLDGYGYTF. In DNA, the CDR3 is TGTGCCAGCAGTTCCTACCTGGACGGCTATGGCTACACCTTC.

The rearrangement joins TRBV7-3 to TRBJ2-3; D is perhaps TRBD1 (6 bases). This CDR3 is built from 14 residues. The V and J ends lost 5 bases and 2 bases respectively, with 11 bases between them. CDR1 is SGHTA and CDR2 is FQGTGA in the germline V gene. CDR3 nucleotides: TGTGCCAGCAGCAGGGGGATAAACACAGATACGCAGTATTTT. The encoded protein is CASSRGINTDTQYF.

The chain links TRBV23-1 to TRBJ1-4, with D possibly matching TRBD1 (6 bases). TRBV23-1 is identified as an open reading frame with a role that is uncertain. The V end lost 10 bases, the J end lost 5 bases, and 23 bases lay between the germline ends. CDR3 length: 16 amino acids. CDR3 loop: CATFQGLGPRNEKLFF. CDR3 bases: TGCGCCACTTTTCAGGGGCTGGGACCGAGGAATGAAAAACTGTTTTTT.

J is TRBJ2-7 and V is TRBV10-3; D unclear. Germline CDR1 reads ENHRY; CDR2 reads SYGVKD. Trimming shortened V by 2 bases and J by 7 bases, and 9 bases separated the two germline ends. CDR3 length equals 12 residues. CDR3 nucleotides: TGTGCCATCAGTGAGCAAGCTGGTGAGCAGTACTTC. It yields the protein CAISEQAGEQYF.

This CDR3 reads CASSLGSQETQYF. CDR3 sequence (DNA): TGTGCCAGCAGCTTGGGCAGCCAAGAGACCCAGTACTTC. The rearrangement joins TRBV5-8 to TRBJ2-5, with D unclear. Germline lookup yields CDR1 SGHTS and CDR2 YDEGEE. This CDR3 has 13 amino acids. Trimming took 0 bases from V and 1 from J, leaving 4 bases between them.

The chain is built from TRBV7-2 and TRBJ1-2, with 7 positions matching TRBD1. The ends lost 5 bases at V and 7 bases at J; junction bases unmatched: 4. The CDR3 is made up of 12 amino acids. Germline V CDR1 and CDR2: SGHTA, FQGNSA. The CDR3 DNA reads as TGTGCCAGCAGCGTCGACAGGGTTGGCTACACCTTC. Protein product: CASSVDRVGYTF.

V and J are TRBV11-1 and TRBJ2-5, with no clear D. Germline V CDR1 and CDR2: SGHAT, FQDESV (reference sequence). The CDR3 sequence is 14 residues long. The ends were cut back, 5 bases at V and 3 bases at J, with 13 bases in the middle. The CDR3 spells CASSDLFQEETQYF. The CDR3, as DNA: TGTGCCAGCAGCGACCTATTCCAGGAAGAGACCCAGTACTTC.